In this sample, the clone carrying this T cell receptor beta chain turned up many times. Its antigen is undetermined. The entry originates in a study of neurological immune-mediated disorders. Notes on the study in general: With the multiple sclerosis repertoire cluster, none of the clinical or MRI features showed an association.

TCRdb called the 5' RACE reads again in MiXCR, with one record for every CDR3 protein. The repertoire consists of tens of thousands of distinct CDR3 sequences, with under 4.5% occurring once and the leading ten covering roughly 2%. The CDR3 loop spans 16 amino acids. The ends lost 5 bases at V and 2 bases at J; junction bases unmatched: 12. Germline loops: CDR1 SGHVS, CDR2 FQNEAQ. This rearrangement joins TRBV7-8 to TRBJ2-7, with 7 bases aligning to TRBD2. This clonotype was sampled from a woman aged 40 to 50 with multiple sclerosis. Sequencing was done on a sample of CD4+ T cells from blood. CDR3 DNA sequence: TGTGCCAGCAGCCCTACCATGTGGCGGGGGACCTACGAGCAGTACTTC. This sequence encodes CASSPTMWRGTYEQYF.